This T cell receptor beta chain was profiled in a study of blood T cells in healthy people across ages. Study context: Capture by template switching was about one barcoded beta molecule per two T cells. Study conclusions and caveats: Both higher diversity and more naive CD4+ cells marked long-lived donors when set against aged donors.

The sample providers were healthy Caucasian people from Russia, aged roughly 6 to 95. A remark on this clonotype: The antigen is unknown.

Using a J-beta primer mix together with a sample-barcoded 5' primer, a second PCR was run for about 6 to 12 cycles. All cDNA molecules were each tagged by a template-switch adaptor with 12 random nucleotides. TCRdb processed the 5' RACE reads anew with MiXCR; each CDR3 protein has one entry. The sample has 650,000 or so distinct CDR3 sequences; over 40% are singletons. V shed 5 bases and J 7 bases; nucleotides not matched to a gene: 8. From germline, CDR1 is MNHNS and CDR2 SASEGT. CDR3 length: 16 amino acids. Sequenced sample: blood. This rearrangement joins TRBV6-1 to TRBJ2-1; 13 bases map to TRBD2. The clonotype comes from a woman older than 75 in good health. The CDR3, as DNA: TGTGCCAGCAGTTTCCAACTAGCGGGAGGGATAAATGAGCAGTTCTTC. Translation gives CASSFQLAGGINEQFF.